Below are 28 T cell receptor beta chains sequenced from a single sample in a study of T cell responses to AZD1222 COVID-19 vaccine. TCRdb's table, derived via immunoSEQ multiplex PCR, lists solely in-frame clones and lacks some. The sample has about 59,000 clones, 89% seen once; the top ten hold under 6.5%. Specimen: peripheral blood, collected 28 days after the second AZD1222 dose. The receptors here all came from an adult who received the AZD1222 COVID-19 vaccine.

The V gene is TRBV11-2, the J gene TRBJ2-3; TRBD2 matches at 11 bases. The germline V gene has CDR1 SGHAT and CDR2 FQNNGV. J lost 2 bases, V lost 0 bases, and 4 bases had no gene match. This CDR3 region has 17 residues. CDR3 loop: CASSLDLSGGATDTQYF. DNA of the CDR3: TGTGCCAGCAGCTTAGATCTTAGCGGGGGGGCCACAGATACGCAGTATTTT.

This clone was observed a single time. V usage is TRBV3-1 (or the pseudogene TRBV3-2) and J usage is TRBJ2-1; possible D gene TRBD1, 5 bases. The V gene's germline CDR1 is LGHDT and CDR2 YNNKEL (reference sequence). The CDR3 consists of 13 residues. Trimming removed 6 bases at V and 7 bases at J, with 13 bases between. The CDR3 coding sequence is TGTGCCAGCAGTCTCTGGGGCGGTAATGAGCAGTTCTTC. Translation: CASSLWGGNEQFF.

V usage is TRBV12-3 or TRBV12-4 and J usage is TRBJ2-5; D may be TRBD1 or TRBD2 (5 bases each). V was shortened by 3 bases and J by 1 base, with 6 bases between the two germline ends. The length of the CDR3 is 13 residues. CDR3 loop: CASSFGAQETQYF. The CDR3 bases are TGTGCCAGCAGTTTCGGGGCCCAAGAGACCCAGTACTTC.

V and J are TRBV24-1 and TRBJ2-2, with 9 bases lining up with TRBD1. Per germline, CDR1 KGHDR and CDR2 SFDVKD. Trimming at V came to 6 bases and at J to 7 bases, leaving 17 bases not matched to a gene. The CDR3 is 18 residues long. DNA for the CDR3: TGTGCCACCAGTACAACCGGGACAGGGATTTTGGTCAGCGGGGAGCTGTTTTTT. Translated, it gives CATSTTGTGILVSGELFF.

The rearrangement links TRBV6-5 to TRBJ2-7, with no clear D. This CDR3 is 13 amino acids long. V was shortened by 2 bases and J by 3 bases, with 8 bases between the two germline ends. Germline-derived CDR1 and CDR2 are MNHEY and SVGAGI. The CDR3 DNA follows: TGTGCCAGCAGTTACGCGACGGACTACGAGCAGTACTTC. Translating it yields CASSYATDYEQYF.

The chain recombines TRBV11-1 with TRBJ2-7; D remains ambiguous. Germline assignment: CDR1 SGHAT and CDR2 FQDESV (reference sequence). The V end lost 5 bases, the J end lost 7 bases, and 12 bases lay between the germline ends. This CDR3 is built from 12 residues. CDR3 protein: CASSQSEYEQYF. In DNA form, the CDR3 reads TGTGCCAGCAGCCAGTCCGAGTATGAGCAGTACTTC.

The rearrangement joins TRBV27 to TRBJ2-2; the D gene is possibly TRBD2 (5 bases). Germline CDR1 reads MNHEY; CDR2 reads SMNVEV (reference sequence). The CDR3 covers 13 residues. V lost 3 bases and J lost 6, with 8 bases in between. The CDR3 DNA follows: TGTGCCAGCAGTTTGGAGAGGGCCGGGGAGCTGTTTTTT. Amino acid sequence: CASSLERAGELFF.

V is TRBV28 and J is TRBJ1-2; TRBD1 agrees at 7 bases. Per the germline V gene, CDR1 is MDHEN and CDR2 is SYDVKM. The CDR3 loop spans 15 amino acids. The ends lost 8 bases at V and 4 bases at J; junction bases unmatched: 13. Written as DNA, the CDR3 is TGTGCCAGCGTGTCGGGCCCAGGGGGTACCTATGGCTACACCTTC. The encoded protein is CASVSGPGGTYGYTF.

This clone was observed a single time. The genes are TRBV27 and TRBJ1-5, with 7 bases lining up with TRBD1. V shed 3 bases and J 6 bases; nucleotides not matched to a gene: 8. The CDR3 length is 15 residues. Germline V gene lookup returns CDR1 MNHEY and CDR2 SMNVEV (reference sequence). The CDR3 region is CASSFDRAGGQPQHF. DNA for the CDR3: TGTGCCAGCAGTTTCGACAGGGCCGGTGGTCAGCCCCAGCATTTT.

The genes are TRBV2 and TRBJ1-1; 7 bases map to TRBD1. The CDR3 is 15 residues long. With 8 bases clipped from V and 4 bases from J, the junction kept 13 bases outside the gene matches. Germline V lookup: CDR1 SNHLY, CDR2 FYNNEI. The CDR3 DNA reads TGTGCCAGCCAACAAGGGGGCGGGCGGAGCACTGAAGCTTTCTTT. Protein: CASQQGGGRSTEAFF. Filled out from reference TRBV2 and TRBJ1-1, the complete variable domain reads EPEVTQTPSHQVTQMGQEVILRCVPISNHLYFYWYRQILGQKVEFLVSFYNNEISEKSEIFDDQFSVERPDGSNFTLKIRSTKLEDSAMYFCASQQGGGRSTEAFFGQGTRLTVV.

This clone appeared once. The junction differs from germline at one of its ends, possibly a read error. The chain is built from TRBV12-3 or TRBV12-4 and TRBJ2-4, with D uncertain. The CDR3 length is 11 residues. The CDR3 DNA is TGTGCCAGCAGTTTCGGGCAGGCTTGGTCCTTC. Translated: CASSFGQAWSF.

The chain has TRBV5-1 and TRBJ2-3; D is undetermined. CDR3 length: 13 residues. Germline values: CDR1 SGHRS, CDR2 YFSETQ. V lost 5 bases to trimming and J lost 10 bases, with 17 bases between them. The CDR3 DNA reads as TGCGCCAGCAGTGAACATTTCCCTGGCGCGCAGTATTTT. This translates into CASSEHFPGAQYF. The entire variable domain, with the rest obtained from reference TRBV5-1 and TRBJ2-3, is as follows: KAGVTQTPRYLIKTRGQQVTLSCSPISGHRSVSWYQQTPGQGLQFLFEYFSETQRNKGNFPGRFSGRQFSNSRSEMNVSTLELGDSALYLCASSEHFPGAQYFGPGTRLTVL.

V is TRBV15 and J is TRBJ2-2; 10 positions agree with TRBD2. The junction had 6 bases not matched to a gene; V was cut back by 0 bases and J by 2 bases. Germline V gene data show CDR1 as LNHNV and CDR2 as YYDKDF (reference sequence). This CDR3 has 18 residues. CDR3 coding DNA: TGTGCCACCAGCAGAGAGCCTAGCGGGGGCCAAAACACCGGGGAGCTGTTTTTT. Protein product: CATSREPSGGQNTGELFF.

This chain links TRBV6-1 with TRBJ1-1; 10 bases are a match to TRBD1. The CDR3 runs 16 residues. CDR1 and CDR2 (germline): MNHNS, SASEGT. V lost 2 bases to trimming and J lost 0 bases; unmatched junction nucleotides: 3. CDR3 sequence: CASSERDRGVNTEAFF. The CDR3 nucleotides read TGTGCCAGCAGTGAAAGGGACAGGGGAGTGAACACTGAAGCTTTCTTT.

The chain employs TRBV29-1 and TRBJ1-2; tentatively, D is TRBD1 (5 bases). Germline V gene lookup returns CDR1 SQVTM and CDR2 ANQGSEA. The CDR3 spans 12 residues. The ends were cut back, 4 bases at V and 4 bases at J, with 10 bases in the middle. The CDR3, as DNA: TGCAGCGTTGGGGGGAAAATCTATGGCTACACCTTC. Its protein is CSVGGKIYGYTF.

This clone was seen only once. The chain links TRBV30 to TRBJ1-2; D gene ambiguous. The ends were cut back, 0 bases at V and 0 bases at J, with 8 bases in the middle. From germline, CDR1 is GTSNPN and CDR2 SVGIG (reference sequence). This CDR3 region has 14 residues. DNA of the CDR3: TGTGCCTGGAGTGTACGGAGAGCTAACTATGGCTACACCTTC. Its translation is CAWSVRRANYGYTF.

The chain couples TRBV4-1 to TRBJ2-7; 7 nucleotides line up with TRBD1. V was pared by 1 base and J by 2 bases, with 11 bases of the junction left unmatched. Germline CDR1 reads MGHRA; CDR2 reads YSYEKL. This CDR3 is built from 17 residues. The DNA of the CDR3 is TGCGCCAGCAGCCAAGTTAATTGGGGGACAGTAACCTACGAGCAGTACTTC. Translation gives CASSQVNWGTVTYEQYF.

This chain uses TRBV6-5 with TRBJ2-1; tentatively, D is TRBD2 (6 bases). This CDR3 is built from 14 residues. Germline loops: CDR1 MNHEY, CDR2 SVGAGI. Trimming shortened V by 4 bases and J by 6 bases, and 13 bases separated the two germline ends. CDR3 amino acids: CASSSLTRGNEQFF. Written as DNA, the CDR3 is TGTGCCAGCAGTTCCCTGACTAGAGGCAATGAGCAGTTCTTC.

The rearrangement uses TRBV19 and TRBJ1-5; D call uncertain. Germline V gene lookup returns CDR1 LNHDA and CDR2 SQIVND (reference sequence). The CDR3 sequence is 15 residues long. V lost 0 bases and J 1 base, leaving 7 bases between the germline ends. The chain's CDR3 is CASSIDPSSNQPQHF. The CDR3 nucleotides read TGTGCCAGTAGTATAGACCCGTCCAGCAATCAGCCCCAGCATTTT. The full variable domain, rest sourced from reference TRBV19 and TRBJ1-5, is DGGITQSPKYLFRKEGQNVTLSCEQNLNHDAMYWYRQDPGQGLRLIYYSQIVNDFQKGDIAEGYSVSREKKESFPLTVTSAQKNPTAFYLCASSIDPSSNQPQHFGDGTRLSIL.

Note on this clone: One end of the junction does not line up with germline, which may come from a read error. The V gene is TRBV7-2, the J gene TRBJ1-1; D might be TRBD1 (5 bases). Germline V gene sequence: CDR1 SGHTA, CDR2 FQGNSA. The CDR3 runs 14 residues. The CDR3 loop reads CASSLGGGKTGAFF. CDR3 DNA sequence: TGTGCCAGCAGCTTAGGTGGGGGAAAAACTGGAGCTTTCTTT.

A few counts support this clone. The chain joins TRBV7-8 to TRBJ2-1; 8 bases match TRBD2. Germline-derived CDR1 and CDR2 are SGHVS and FQNEAQ. V shed 3 bases and J 8 bases; nucleotides not matched to a gene: 6. The CDR3 loop spans 14 amino acids. The DNA of the CDR3 is TGTGCCAGCAGCTTCTTGGGACTAGAGTATGAGCAGTTCTTC. Amino acid sequence: CASSFLGLEYEQFF.

As DNA, the CDR3 is TGTGCCAGTAGTGTTCGGACAGTCCCCTTACCCACCGGGGAGCTGTTTTTT. It translates to CASSVRTVPLPTGELFF. V is TRBV19 and J is TRBJ2-2, with D maybe TRBD1 (6 bases). This CDR3 is built from 17 residues. CDR1 and CDR2 from the germline V gene are LNHDA and SQIVND (reference sequence). V dropped 5 bases and J dropped 4 bases, with 20 bases sitting between them.

The chain recombines TRBV15 with TRBJ2-7; D ambiguous. The CDR3 is 11 residues long. CDR1 and CDR2 (germline): LNHNV, YYDKDF (reference sequence). The V gene lost 9 bases and the J gene lost 5 bases, with 11 bases spanning the gap. CDR3: CATGLTNEQYF. The CDR3 DNA reads TGTGCCACAGGGCTTACGAACGAGCAGTACTTC. The full variable domain, its missing parts supplied by reference TRBV15 and TRBJ2-7, is DAMVIQNPRYQVTQFGKPVTLSCSQTLNHNVMYWYQQKSSQAPKLLFHYYDKDFNNEADTPDNFQSRRPNTSFCFLDIRSPGLGDTAMYLCATGLTNEQYFGPGTRLTVT.

The rearrangement uses TRBV2 and TRBJ2-2; D is ambiguous. The germline CDR1 and CDR2 sequences are SNHLY and FYNNEI. CDR3 length: 16 residues. The V and J ends lost 7 bases and 0 bases respectively, with 15 bases between them. DNA of the CDR3: TGTGCCAGCATATCACGCGCCTCTTCGAACACCGGGGAGCTGTTTTTT. Translation: CASISRASSNTGELFF.

CDR3: CASNLVGGLSYGYTF. CDR3 nucleotides: TGTGCCAGCAATCTAGTAGGGGGCCTCAGCTATGGCTACACCTTC. The chain joins TRBV13 to TRBJ1-2; 7 bases match TRBD1. Germline loops: CDR1 PRHDT, CDR2 FYEKMQ (reference sequence). This CDR3 spans 15 amino acids. V trimming: 7 bases; J trimming: 4 bases; junction bases outside the gene matches: 12. The whole variable domain, remainder taken from reference TRBV13 and TRBJ1-2, is AAGVIQSPRHLIKEKRETATLKCYPIPRHDTVYWYQQGPGQDPQFLISFYEKMQSDKGSIPDRFSAQQFSDYHSELNMSSLELGDSALYFCASNLVGGLSYGYTFGSGTRLTVV.

The gene calls are TRBV2 and TRBJ1-2; D unresolved. The CDR3 contains 11 residues. CDR1 is SNHLY, CDR2 FYNNEI, per germline. Deletions cut 6 bases from V and 8 bases from J, with 10 bases between. The CDR3 sequence: CASRRENGYTF. The CDR3 bases are TGTGCCAGCAGAAGGGAGAACGGCTACACCTTC.

The rearrangement links TRBV4-2 to TRBJ1-5; 7 positions agree with TRBD1. Germline lookup yields CDR1 LGHNA and CDR2 YNFKEQ. The CDR3 runs 14 residues. The V gene end was trimmed by 1 base and the J gene end by 11 bases; junction bases not matched to a gene: 8. CDR3 loop: CASSQVQGIGAQHF. The CDR3 bases are TGTGCCAGCAGCCAAGTACAGGGGATTGGAGCCCAGCATTTT.

This rearrangement joins TRBV25-1 to TRBJ2-5; TRBD1 agrees at 8 bases. V gave up 3 bases and J gave up 6 bases; unmatched junction bases: 6. This CDR3 has 14 amino acids. From germline, CDR1 is MGHDK and CDR2 SYGVNS. The CDR3 region has the DNA TGTGCCAGCAGTGACTGGCAGGGGGCACAGACCCAGTACTTC. This encodes CASSDWQGAQTQYF.